This T cell receptor beta chain came from a study of patients and donors after allogeneic stem cell transplantation. This clonotype was detected only a few times. In TCRdb, the RT-PCR reads were re-called with MiXCR into one record per CDR3 protein. The profile shows about a million distinct CDR3 sequences, approximately 19% of them singletons. The CDR3 is 15 amino acids. CDR1 and CDR2 (germline): SGHTA, FQGNSA. Trimming stripped 3 bases from V and 2 bases from J, with 12 bases between. The chain recombines TRBV7-2 with TRBJ2-3; D may match TRBD1 or TRBD2 (5 bases each). The sequence was collected from a human donor who was either an allogeneic HSCT recipient or a stem cell or donor lymphocyte infusion donor (not recorded which). It is not recorded whose cells these are; they may come from a transplant donor. Sequencing was done on a sample of blood, either unsorted or a sorted T cell fraction (not recorded which). The DNA for the CDR3 is TGTGCCAGCAGCTTGGGACCCAAGGCCACAGATACGCAGTATTTT. Amino acid sequence: CASSLGPKATDTQYF.